What follows describes a single T cell receptor (beta chain). This sample includes further DNA sequences coding for the same CDR3. It was with 60 Vbeta and 13 Jbeta primers that the PCR ran. Clones were sequenced by immunoSEQ multiplex PCR, and TCRdb holds only the in-frame ones, with some missing. Of 100,000 or so clones in the sample, around 81% were seen once. This specimen comes from a study of cytomegalovirus exposure and HLA in healthy donors. Participants comprised healthy donors of bone marrow. Germline V gene data show CDR1 as LNHNV and CDR2 as YYDKDF (reference sequence). V shed 0 bases and J shed 4 bases, with 12 bases lying between them. The CDR3 runs to 15 residues.

The sequence was obtained from a man aged 40-49 years in good health and CMV-seropositive. J is TRBJ2-5 and V is TRBV15; D unresolved. Sequencing was done on a sample of PBMCs. As DNA, the CDR3 is TGTGCCACCAGCAGAGACCCCAGTTCGTCAGAGACCCAGTACTTC. Translation gives CATSRDPSSSETQYF.